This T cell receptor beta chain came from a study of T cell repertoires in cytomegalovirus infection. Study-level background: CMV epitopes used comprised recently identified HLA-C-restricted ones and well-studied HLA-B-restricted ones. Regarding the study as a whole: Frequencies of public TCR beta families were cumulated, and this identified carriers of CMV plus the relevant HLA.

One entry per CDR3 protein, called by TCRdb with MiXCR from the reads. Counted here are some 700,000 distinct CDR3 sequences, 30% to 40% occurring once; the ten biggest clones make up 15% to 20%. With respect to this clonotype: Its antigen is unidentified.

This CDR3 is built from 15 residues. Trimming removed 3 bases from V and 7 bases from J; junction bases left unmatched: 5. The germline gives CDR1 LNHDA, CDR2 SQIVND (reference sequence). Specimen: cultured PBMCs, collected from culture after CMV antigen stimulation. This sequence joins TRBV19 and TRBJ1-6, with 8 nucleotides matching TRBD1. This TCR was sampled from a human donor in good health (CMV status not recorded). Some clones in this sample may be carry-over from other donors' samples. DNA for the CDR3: TGTGCCAGTAGTATCCGGACAGGGCTGAATTCACCCCTCCACTTT. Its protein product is CASSIRTGLNSPLHF.